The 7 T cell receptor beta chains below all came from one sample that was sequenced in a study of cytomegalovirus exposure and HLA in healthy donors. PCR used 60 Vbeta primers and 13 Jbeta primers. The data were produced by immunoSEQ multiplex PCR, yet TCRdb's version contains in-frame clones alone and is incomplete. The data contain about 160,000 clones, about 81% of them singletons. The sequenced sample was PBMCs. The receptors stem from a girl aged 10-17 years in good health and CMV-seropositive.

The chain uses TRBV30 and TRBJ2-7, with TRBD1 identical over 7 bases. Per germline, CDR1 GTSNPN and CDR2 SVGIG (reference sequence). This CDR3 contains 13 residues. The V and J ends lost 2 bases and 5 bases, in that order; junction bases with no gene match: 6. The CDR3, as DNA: TGTGCCTGGAGTATTACAGGGGTGGACGAGCAGTACTTC. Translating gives CAWSITGVDEQYF.

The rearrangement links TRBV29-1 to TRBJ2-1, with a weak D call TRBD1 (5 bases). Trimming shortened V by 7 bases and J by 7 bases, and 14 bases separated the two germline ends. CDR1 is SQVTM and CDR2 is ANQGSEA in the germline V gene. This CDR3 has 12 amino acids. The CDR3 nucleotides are TGCAGCGCCAGGACATTAGGGAATGAGCAGTTCTTC. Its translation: CSARTLGNEQFF.

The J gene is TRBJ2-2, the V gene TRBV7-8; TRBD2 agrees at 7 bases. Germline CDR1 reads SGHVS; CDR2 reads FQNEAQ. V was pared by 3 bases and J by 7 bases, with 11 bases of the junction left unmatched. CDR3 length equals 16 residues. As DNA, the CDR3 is TGTGCCAGCAGCTTGGAGGGGAGGGGAACTGGCGGGGAGCTGTTTTTT. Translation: CASSLEGRGTGGELFF.

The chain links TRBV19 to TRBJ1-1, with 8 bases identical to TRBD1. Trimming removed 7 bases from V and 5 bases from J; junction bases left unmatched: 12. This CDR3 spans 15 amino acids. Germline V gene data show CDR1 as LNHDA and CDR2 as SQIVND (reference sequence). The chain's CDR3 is CASTQAQGAFTEAFF. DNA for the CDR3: TGTGCCAGTACACAAGCGCAGGGGGCATTTACTGAAGCTTTCTTT.

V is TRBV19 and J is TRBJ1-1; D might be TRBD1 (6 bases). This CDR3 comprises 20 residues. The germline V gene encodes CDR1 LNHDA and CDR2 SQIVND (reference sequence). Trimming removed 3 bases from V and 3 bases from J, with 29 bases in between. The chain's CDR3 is CASSMILGAVASDKYTEAFF. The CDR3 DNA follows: TGTGCCAGTAGTATGATTCTGGGGGCAGTGGCTTCCGACAAATACACTGAAGCTTTCTTT.

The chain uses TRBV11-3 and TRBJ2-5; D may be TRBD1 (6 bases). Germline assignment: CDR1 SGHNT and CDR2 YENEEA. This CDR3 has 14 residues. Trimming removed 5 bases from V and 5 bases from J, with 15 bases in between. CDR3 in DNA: TGTGCCAGCAGCGAAAAGACAGGTTCCGAGACCCAGTACTTC. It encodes CASSEKTGSETQYF.

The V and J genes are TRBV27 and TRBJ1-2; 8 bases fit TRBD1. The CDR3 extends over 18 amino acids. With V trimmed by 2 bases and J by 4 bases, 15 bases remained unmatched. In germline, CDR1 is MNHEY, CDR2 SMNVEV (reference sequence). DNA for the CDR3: TGTGCCAGCAGTTTAGGGGTCGGCGAGACAGGGGTGCCCTATGGCTACACCTTC. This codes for CASSLGVGETGVPYGYTF.